These 18 T cell receptor beta chains were all obtained from the same sample, sequenced in a study of naive and memory T cell subsets. Study results and caveats: Especially in CD8 cells, naive repertoires contained a few larger clonotypes, possibly CD45RA-re-expressing memory cells.

Antigen specificity for these receptors is unknown. Two oligonucleotides, mixed equimolar, formed the beta constant-region primer covering TRBC1 and TRBC2. Four rounds of PCR amplified the ligated cDNA using nested alpha and beta constant-region primers plus SP2. TCRdb used MiXCR to reprocess the UMI-ligation and nested PCR reads, holding one entry per CDR3 protein. The sample yields about 90,000 distinct CDR3 sequences, 11% seen once. Sequencing was done on a sample of naive CD4+ T cells from blood. These TCRs come from a human donor in good health.

The chain carries TRBV19 and TRBJ2-3, with TRBD2 as a possible D gene (5 bases). V lost 7 bases to trimming and J lost 2 bases, with 7 bases between them. From germline, CDR1 is LNHDA and CDR2 SQIVND (reference sequence). The CDR3 is 12 residues long. CDR3: CASTGLTDTQYF. The CDR3 region has the DNA TGTGCCAGTACAGGACTCACAGATACGCAGTATTTT.

The chain uses TRBV11-2 and TRBJ2-7; D gene uncertain. Trimming took 0 bases from V and 5 from J, leaving 8 bases between them. The CDR3 is 13 amino acids. CDR1 and CDR2 from the germline V gene are SGHAT and FQNNGV. This CDR3 is CASSLDPPDEQYF. Written as DNA, the CDR3 is TGTGCCAGCAGCTTAGACCCACCGGACGAGCAGTACTTC.

The chain has TRBV6-2 or TRBV6-3 and TRBJ2-2; D possibly matches TRBD1 or TRBD2 (5 bases each). CDR3 size: 15 residues. The V and J ends lost 2 bases and 1 base respectively, with 8 bases between them. The V gene's germline CDR1 is MNHEY and CDR2 SVGEGT. This chain's CDR3 is CASSYGTVNTGELFF. The DNA of the CDR3 is TGTGCCAGCAGTTACGGGACGGTGAACACCGGGGAGCTGTTTTTT.

This clonotype has more than one count but fewer than ten. The gene calls are TRBV28 and TRBJ2-3; 9 bases match TRBD1. The CDR3 length is 17 residues. CDR1 MDHEN and CDR2 SYDVKM come from the germline V gene. The junction had 8 bases not matched to a gene; V was cut back by 2 bases and J by 2 bases. CDR3 sequence (DNA): TGTGCCAGCAGTTTAGGGGGACAGGGTCTACTCACAGATACGCAGTATTTT. Translation: CASSLGGQGLLTDTQYF. Filled out from reference TRBV28 and TRBJ2-3, the complete variable domain reads DVKVTQSSRYLVKRTGEKVFLECVQDMDHENMFWYRQDPGLGLRLIYFSYDVKMKEKGDIPEGYSVSREKKERFSLILESASTNQTSMYLCASSLGGQGLLTDTQYFGPGTRLTVL.

This clonotype was seen at least ten times. In DNA form, the CDR3 reads TGCGCCAGCAGCCATCTCATTCAGTCAAGGCCAGATACGCAGTATTTT. Translated, it gives CASSHLIQSRPDTQYF. This chain joins TRBV4-3 and TRBJ2-3; D ambiguous. The V gene's germline CDR1 is LGHNA and CDR2 YSLEER. The V gene lost 3 bases and the J gene lost 4 bases, with 17 bases spanning the gap. The CDR3 spans 16 residues.

This clonotype was detected many times. This chain joins TRBV20-1 and TRBJ1-1, with a possible D match to TRBD1 (6 bases). CDR1 is DFQATT and CDR2 is SNEGSKA in the germline V gene (reference sequence). CDR3 size: 14 residues. Trimming removed 3 bases at V and 7 bases at J, with 18 bases between. The CDR3 region is CSARGREGGFEAFF. As DNA, the CDR3 is TGCAGTGCTAGGGGCAGGGAAGGGGGGTTTGAAGCTTTCTTT.

This clonotype was counted a single time. The CDR3 end shows no conserved phenylalanine or tryptophan, and so a read error is likely. V usage is TRBV9 and J usage is TRBJ2-1; D unclear. The CDR3 totals 13 residues. V was clipped by 0 bases and J by 7 bases, with 8 bases between them. CDR1 and CDR2 (germline): SGDLS, YYNGEE. The CDR3 here is CASSVVSGNEQFL. The CDR3 DNA reads TGTGCCAGCAGCGTAGTGAGTGGAAATGAGCAGTTCCTC.

V is TRBV7-2 and J is TRBJ1-2; 8 bases align to TRBD1. The CDR3 is 14 amino acids. The germline CDR1 and CDR2 sequences are SGHTA and FQGNSA. The V gene end was trimmed by 1 base and the J gene end by 10 bases; junction bases not matched to a gene: 8. The CDR3 region has the DNA TGTGCCAGCAGCTTAGTAACAGGGGGTAGAGACTACACCTTC. Protein sequence: CASSLVTGGRDYTF.

This clonotype has a count of ten or more. The genes are TRBV7-9 and TRBJ2-7, with 7 bases aligning to TRBD1. Germline CDR1 and CDR2: SEHNR and FQNEAQ (reference sequence). CDR3 length: 15 amino acids. Trimming removed 5 bases from V and 2 bases from J; junction bases left unmatched: 9. As DNA, the CDR3 is TGTGCCAGCAGCCTGACCCAAGGACAGGCCTACGAGCAGTACTTC. Translating it yields CASSLTQGQAYEQYF.

With respect to this clonotype: A read error may produce the germline difference seen at one junction end. The V and J genes are TRBV25-1 and TRBJ2-7; D is possibly TRBD2 (7 bases). The CDR3 runs to 14 residues. The germline gives CDR1 MGHDK, CDR2 SYGVNS. CDR3 in DNA: TGTGTCAGCAGGAAGGCGGGGGCGCTCTACGAGCAGTACTTC. Its protein is CVSRKAGALYEQYF.

This clonotype was seen a few times. The chain links TRBV12-3 or TRBV12-4 to TRBJ2-1; TRBD2 agrees at 7 bases. This CDR3 is 12 amino acids long. V lost 5 bases and J lost 9; bases outside the gene matches: 4. The CDR3 region is CASSRLAAEQFF. The CDR3, as DNA: TGTGCCAGCAGTAGACTAGCCGCTGAGCAGTTCTTC.

The chain joins TRBV12-3 or TRBV12-4 to TRBJ2-1; tentatively, D is TRBD2 (7 bases). The ends were cut back, 5 bases at V and 2 bases at J, with 16 bases in the middle. The CDR3 has 16 residues. The CDR3, as DNA: TGTGCCAGCAGTGGGGGGGCGGGAGTACCCTACAATGAGCAGTTCTTC. Translation gives CASSGGAGVPYNEQFF.

This clonotype was recorded at least ten times. The chain combines TRBV7-3 with TRBJ2-1; 8 nucleotides line up with TRBD1. Germline V gene lookup returns CDR1 SGHTA and CDR2 FQGTGA. The V and J ends lost 5 bases and 8 bases, in that order; junction bases with no gene match: 8. The CDR3 has 14 residues. The CDR3 nucleotides read TGTGCCAGCAGCCCTCGGACAGGGACGGATGAGCAGTTCTTC. Protein product: CASSPRTGTDEQFF.

This chain connects TRBV20-1 to TRBJ2-3; D is perhaps TRBD1 (5 bases). Trimming stripped 6 bases from V and 1 base from J, with 14 bases between. CDR1 DFQATT and CDR2 SNEGSKA come from the germline V gene (reference sequence). This CDR3 has 14 amino acids. The CDR3 loop reads CSAFSRAGTDTQYF. CDR3 DNA: TGCAGTGCCTTTTCCAGGGCGGGCACAGATACGCAGTATTTT.

There are many counts of this clonotype. The J gene is TRBJ1-5, the V gene TRBV7-9; possibly TRBD1 for D (6 bases). CDR3 size: 14 residues. Per germline, CDR1 SEHNR and CDR2 FQNEAQ (reference sequence). V lost 5 bases, J lost 7 bases, and 15 bases lay in between. This chain's CDR3 is CASSPTGLGQPQHF. CDR3 coding DNA: TGTGCCAGCAGCCCAACAGGGCTGGGCCAGCCCCAGCATTTT. Complete variable domain (other parts from reference TRBV7-9 and TRBJ1-5): DTGVSQNPRHKITKRGQNVTFRCDPISEHNRLYWYRQTLGQGPEFLTYFQNEAQLEKSRLLSDRFSAERPKGSFSTLEIQRTEQGDSAMYLCASSPTGLGQPQHFGDGTRLSIL.

The CDR3 sequence: CASEGAGARGTDTQYF. In DNA form, the CDR3 reads TGTGCCAGCGAAGGTGCGGGAGCGAGGGGCACAGATACGCAGTATTTT. The gene calls are TRBV6-2 or TRBV6-3 and TRBJ2-3, with 7 bases that match TRBD2. J lost 1 base, V lost 8 bases, and 12 bases had no gene match. There are 16 residues in the CDR3. CDR1 is MNHEY and CDR2 is SVGEGT in the germline V gene.

This clonotype was seen repeatedly, ten times or more. The V call is TRBV28, the J call TRBJ2-3; TRBD2 matches at 7 bases. With V trimmed by 7 bases and J by 6 bases, 13 bases remained unmatched. The CDR3 loop spans 15 amino acids. Germline values: CDR1 MDHEN, CDR2 SYDVKM. The CDR3 nucleotides read TGTGCCAGCACCTCGGACTCGACTAGCTTCGATACGCAGTATTTT. Amino acid sequence: CASTSDSTSFDTQYF.

V usage is TRBV10-3 and J usage is TRBJ2-1, with 12 bases aligning to TRBD2. Germline V lookup: CDR1 ENHRY, CDR2 SYGVKD. The CDR3 is 16 amino acids. J was trimmed by 8 bases and V by 4 bases; bases with no gene match: 9. The CDR3: CAISGFETSGSYEQFF. Written as DNA, the CDR3 is TGTGCCATCAGTGGTTTCGAGACTAGCGGGAGCTATGAGCAGTTCTTC.